The source of this T cell receptor beta chain is a study of blood T cell repertoires in COVID-19. Profiling relied on immunoSEQ multiplex PCR, and the TCRdb table lists in-frame clones only, not all of them. The table records 200,000 to 300,000 clones, around 88% of them present only once. J gave up 5 bases and V 0 bases, and 6 bases lay outside the gene matches. The CDR3 is 16 amino acids. Germline CDR1 is MNHEY and CDR2 is SVGEGT. This chain uses TRBV6-2 or TRBV6-3 with TRBJ2-3, with TRBD2 identical over 9 bases. The receptor's source is a woman in her 40s with acute COVID-19. The sequenced sample consisted of PBMCs or T cells enriched from blood (not recorded which). CDR3 sequence reads: CASSYSVAGVKDTQYF. The CDR3 region has the DNA TGTGCCAGCAGTTACTCAGTAGCGGGAGTGAAAGATACGCAGTATTTT.